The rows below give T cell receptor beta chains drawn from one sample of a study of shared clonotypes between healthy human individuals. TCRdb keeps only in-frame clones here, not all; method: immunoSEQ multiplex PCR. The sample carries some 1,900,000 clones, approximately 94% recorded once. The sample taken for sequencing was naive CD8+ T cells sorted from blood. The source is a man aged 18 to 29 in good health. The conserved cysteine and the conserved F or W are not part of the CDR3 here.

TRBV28	ASSFGVKWELF
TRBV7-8	ASARGLAGSSYNEQF
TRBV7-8	ASSLDEERGVLHDNNEQF
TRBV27	ASSLTGASQPQH
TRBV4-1	ASSQDGAGGAYNEQF
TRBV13	ASSVRQGIGNTIY
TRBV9	ASSSGGAVETQY
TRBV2	ASRGQGSSYNEQF
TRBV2	AKDRGTGELF
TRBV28	ASRGQGAYEQY
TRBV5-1	ASSPGTGGEDTEAF
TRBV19	ASSISGTSGEQETQY
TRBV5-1	ASSFGGNEQF
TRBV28	ASSLYEGATNEKLF
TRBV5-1	ASSLGAGYSYNEQF
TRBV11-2	ASVASRLPETQY
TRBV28	ASSLRTGWQPQH
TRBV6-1	ASRDGYGYT
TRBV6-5	ASSYSEGSEQF
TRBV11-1	ASRDRASPSYEQY
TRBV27	AAGDRGRPDTQY
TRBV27	ASSLSAGVLTDTQY
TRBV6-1	ASSERGRGAGETQY
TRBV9	ASSGPLDNEQF
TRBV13	ASSMTGNLSYEQY
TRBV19	ASSIGDRGWSDTQY
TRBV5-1	ASSLSEVGSYEQY
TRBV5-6	ASSFGTGGEQF
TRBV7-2	ASSLSYRGVAGVTDTQY
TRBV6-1	ASSEAWGESYNSPLH
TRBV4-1	ASSQGVLPNEQF
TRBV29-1	SVEASGTYEQY
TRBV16	ASSQWRTGLDSPLH
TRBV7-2	ASSTPWDGEQF
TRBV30	AWSPGNYEQY
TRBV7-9	ASKGRENSPLH